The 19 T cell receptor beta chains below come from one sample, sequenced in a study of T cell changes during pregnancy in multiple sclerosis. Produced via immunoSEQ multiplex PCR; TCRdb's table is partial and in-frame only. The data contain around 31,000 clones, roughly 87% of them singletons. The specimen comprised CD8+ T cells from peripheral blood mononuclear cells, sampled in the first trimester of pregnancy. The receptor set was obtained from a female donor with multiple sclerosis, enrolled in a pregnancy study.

CDR3 loop: CASSLVGGGNEQFF. CDR3 sequence (DNA): TGTGCCAGCAGTTTAGTAGGCGGGGGCAATGAGCAGTTCTTC. J is TRBJ2-1 and V is TRBV28, with TRBD2 matching 7 bases. V lost 2 bases and J lost 6; bases outside the gene matches: 4. This CDR3 spans 14 amino acids. Germline CDR1 is MDHEN and CDR2 is SYDVKM.

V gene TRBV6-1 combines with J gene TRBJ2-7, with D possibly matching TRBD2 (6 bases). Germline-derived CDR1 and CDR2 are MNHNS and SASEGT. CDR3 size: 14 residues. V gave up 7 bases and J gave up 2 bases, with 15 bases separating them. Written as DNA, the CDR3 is TGTGCCAGCACCGAGGGAGGCAGCGCCTACGAGCAGTACTTC. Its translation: CASTEGGSAYEQYF.

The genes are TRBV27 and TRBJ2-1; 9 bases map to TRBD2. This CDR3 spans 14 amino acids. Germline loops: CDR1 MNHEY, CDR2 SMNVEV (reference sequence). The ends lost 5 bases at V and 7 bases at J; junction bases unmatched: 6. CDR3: CASSSGGPLNEQFF. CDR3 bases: TGTGCCAGCAGTAGCGGGGGGCCCTTGAATGAGCAGTTCTTC.

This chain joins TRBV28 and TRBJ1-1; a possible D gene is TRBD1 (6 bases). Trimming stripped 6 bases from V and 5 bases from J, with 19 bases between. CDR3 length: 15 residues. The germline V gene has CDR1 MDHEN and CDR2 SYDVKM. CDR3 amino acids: CASSRTHRVGTEAFF. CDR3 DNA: TGTGCCAGCAGCAGAACCCACAGGGTTGGAACTGAAGCTTTCTTT.

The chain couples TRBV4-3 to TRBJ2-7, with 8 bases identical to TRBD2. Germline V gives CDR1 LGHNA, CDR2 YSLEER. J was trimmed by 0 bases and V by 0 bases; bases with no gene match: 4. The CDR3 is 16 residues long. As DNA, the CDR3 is TGCGCCAGCAGCCAAGATGCGGGGGGCCTCTCCTACGAGCAGTACTTC. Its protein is CASSQDAGGLSYEQYF.

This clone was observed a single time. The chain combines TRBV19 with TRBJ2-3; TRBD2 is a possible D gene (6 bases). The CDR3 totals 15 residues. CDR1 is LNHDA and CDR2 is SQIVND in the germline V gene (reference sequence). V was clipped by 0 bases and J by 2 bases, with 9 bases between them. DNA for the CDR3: TGTGCCAGTAGTATAGAGGGGGACTCCACAGATACGCAGTATTTT. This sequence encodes CASSIEGDSTDTQYF.

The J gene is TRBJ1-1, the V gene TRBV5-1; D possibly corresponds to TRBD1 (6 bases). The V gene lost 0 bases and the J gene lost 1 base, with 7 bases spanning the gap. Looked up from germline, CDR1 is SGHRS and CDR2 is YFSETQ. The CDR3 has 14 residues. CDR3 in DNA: TGCGCCAGCAGCTTGGTGGGGGCGAACACTGAAGCTTTCTTT. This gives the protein CASSLVGANTEAFF.

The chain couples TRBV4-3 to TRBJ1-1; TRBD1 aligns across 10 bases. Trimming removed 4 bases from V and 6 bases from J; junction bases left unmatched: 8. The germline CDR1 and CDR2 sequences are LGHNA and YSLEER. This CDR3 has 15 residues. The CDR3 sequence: CASSRPGQGSPEAFF. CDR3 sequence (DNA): TGCGCCAGCAGCCGACCGGGACAGGGGTCCCCTGAAGCTTTCTTT.

The CDR3 coding sequence is TGTGCCAGCAGCTTGACACAGGGTGACCAAGAGACCCAGTACTTC. Protein: CASSLTQGDQETQYF. The V and J genes are TRBV7-8 and TRBJ2-5; a possible D gene is TRBD1 (6 bases). Between the trimmed V and J ends, which lost 3 bases and 0 bases, there was a span of 11 bases. Germline CDR1 reads SGHVS; CDR2 reads FQNEAQ. The CDR3 runs 15 residues.

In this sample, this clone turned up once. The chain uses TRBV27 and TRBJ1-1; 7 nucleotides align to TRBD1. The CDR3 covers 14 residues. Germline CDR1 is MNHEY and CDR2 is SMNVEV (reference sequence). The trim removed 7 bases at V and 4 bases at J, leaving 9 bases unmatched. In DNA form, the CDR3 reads TGTGCCAGCATCCCGACAGGGACACCCACTGAAGCTTTCTTT. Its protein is CASIPTGTPTEAFF.

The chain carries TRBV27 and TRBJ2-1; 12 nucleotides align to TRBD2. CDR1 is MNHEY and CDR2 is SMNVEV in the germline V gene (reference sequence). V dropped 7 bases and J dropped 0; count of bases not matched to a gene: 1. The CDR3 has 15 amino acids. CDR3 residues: CASKTSGGSYNEQFF. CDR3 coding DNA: TGTGCCAGCAAGACTAGCGGGGGCTCCTACAATGAGCAGTTCTTC.

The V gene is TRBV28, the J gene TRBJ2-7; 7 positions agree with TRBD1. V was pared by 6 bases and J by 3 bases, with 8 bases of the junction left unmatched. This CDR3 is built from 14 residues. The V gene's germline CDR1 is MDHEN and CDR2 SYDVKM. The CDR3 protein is CASSYSTGDYEQYF. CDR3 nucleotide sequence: TGTGCCAGCAGCTACTCAACAGGGGACTACGAGCAGTACTTC.

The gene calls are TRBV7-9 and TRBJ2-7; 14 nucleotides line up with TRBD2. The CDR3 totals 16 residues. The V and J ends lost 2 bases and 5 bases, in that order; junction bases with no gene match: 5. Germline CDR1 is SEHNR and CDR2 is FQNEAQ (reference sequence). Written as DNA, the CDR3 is TGTGCCAGCAGCTTATTGGGACTAGCGGGAGAGCACGAGCAGTACTTC. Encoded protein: CASSLLGLAGEHEQYF. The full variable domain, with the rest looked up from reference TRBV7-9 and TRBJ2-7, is DTGVSQNPRHKITKRGQNVTFRCDPISEHNRLYWYRQTLGQGPEFLTYFQNEAQLEKSRLLSDRFSAERPKGSFSTLEIQRTEQGDSAMYLCASSLLGLAGEHEQYFGPGTRLTVT.

The CDR3 DNA is TGTGCCAGCAGCTTATTGACAGGGGGGACAGAGACCCAGTACTTC. It translates to CASSLLTGGTETQYF. The chain recombines TRBV7-9 with TRBJ2-5; the match to TRBD1 covers 9 bases. The V gene's germline CDR1 is SEHNR and CDR2 FQNEAQ (reference sequence). J was trimmed by 4 bases and V by 2 bases; bases with no gene match: 5. There are 15 residues in the CDR3.

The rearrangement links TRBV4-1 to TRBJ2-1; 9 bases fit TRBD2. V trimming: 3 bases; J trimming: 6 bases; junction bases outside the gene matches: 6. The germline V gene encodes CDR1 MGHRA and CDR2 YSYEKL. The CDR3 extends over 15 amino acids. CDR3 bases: TGCGCCAGCAGCCATCGGACTAGCGCAGGCAATGAGCAGTTCTTC. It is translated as CASSHRTSAGNEQFF.

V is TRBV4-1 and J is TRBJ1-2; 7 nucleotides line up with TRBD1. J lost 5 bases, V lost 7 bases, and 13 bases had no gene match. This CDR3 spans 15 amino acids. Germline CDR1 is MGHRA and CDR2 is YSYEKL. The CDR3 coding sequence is TGCGCCAGCACCGACGCCGCGACAGGGTTATATGGCTACACCTTC. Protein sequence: CASTDAATGLYGYTF.

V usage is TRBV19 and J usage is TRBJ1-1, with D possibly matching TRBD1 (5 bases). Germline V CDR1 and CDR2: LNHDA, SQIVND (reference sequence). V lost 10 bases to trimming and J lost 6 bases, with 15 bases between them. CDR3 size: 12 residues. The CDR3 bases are TGTGCCACCCAGGGAGGGACGTCTGAAGCTTTCTTT. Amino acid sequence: CATQGGTSEAFF.

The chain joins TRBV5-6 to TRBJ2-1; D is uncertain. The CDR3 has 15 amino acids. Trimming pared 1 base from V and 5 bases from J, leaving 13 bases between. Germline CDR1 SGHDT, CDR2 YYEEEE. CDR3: CASSLRPTAHNEQFF. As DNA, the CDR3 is TGTGCCAGCAGCTTGCGCCCTACTGCCCACAATGAGCAGTTCTTC.

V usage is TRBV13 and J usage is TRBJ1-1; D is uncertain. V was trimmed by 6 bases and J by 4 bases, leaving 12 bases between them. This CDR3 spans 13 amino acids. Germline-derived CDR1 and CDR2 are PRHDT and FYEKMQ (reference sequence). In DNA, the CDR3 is TGTGCCAGCAGTCTGAGGGTGGGCACTGAAGCTTTCTTT. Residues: CASSLRVGTEAFF.